The TCR beta chain under discussion was sequenced for a study of cytomegalovirus exposure and HLA in healthy donors. Study background: The early release's HLA-typed donors yielded about 85 million unique TCRs.

This CDR3 is 15 amino acids long. V was trimmed by 4 bases and J by 6 bases, leaving 17 bases between them. CDR1 SGHRS and CDR2 YFSETQ come from the germline V gene. The PCR employed 60 Vbeta primers together with 13 Jbeta primers. Sequenced by immunoSEQ multiplex PCR; TCRdb stores in-frame clones only, minus some. The data contain fewer than 40,000 clones, around two thirds of them seen just once; the ten biggest clones take up 20% to 25%. The sequenced material came from PBMCs. This TCR was recovered from a man aged 50-59 years in good health and CMV-seropositive. V is TRBV5-1 and J is TRBJ2-1, with D perhaps matching TRBD2 (6 bases). DNA of the CDR3: TGCGCCAGCAGCCCTACAGGAGTTAGCGGCAATGAGCAGTTCTTC. Its protein is CASSPTGVSGNEQFF.